Listed here is a single TCR beta chain. In its sample, this clone was seen many times. Its antigen is still unknown. There are no base qualities to consult, and no much larger clone falls within one base. The record originates from a study of blood T cell repertoires in COVID-19 (dated by TCRdb to between 2020 and 2021). For the wider study: Samples covering the acute and convalescent phases of COVID-19 were provided by collaborators in the United States, Italy and Spain. The prospective study material was composed of cDNA or gDNA derived from T cells, B-cell-depleted T cells, or PBMCs. Deeply sampled blood TCRbeta repertoires from subjects exposed to, actively infected with, or recovered from COVID-19 were included in the dataset. The repertoires were released in a freely available public database meant as a resource for research on the immune response to SARS-CoV-2. The samples were drawn from the first 160 participants of the ongoing ImmuneRACE study and from more than 1,000 subjects provided by 6 global collaborators. A de-identified subject ID, COVID-19 status, age in years and sex were almost always included in the sample metadata. Where HLA class I and class II types were available, the types were taken from metadata supplied by the sample provider, not from assay-based typing.

The immunoSEQ Assay, a bias-controlled multiplex PCR, was used to amplify TCRbeta CDR3 regions from genomic DNA. The authors' pipeline ran thus. Within the assay, amplification of reference gene primers was used to estimate how many nucleated cells each sample contained. To quantify the absolute abundance of each unique TCRbeta CDR3 rearrangement, sequence reads were collapsed and filtered. For each sample, productive Simpson clonality was calculated as the square root of Simpson's diversity index across productive rearrangements. This immuneACCESS table, as held by TCRdb, lists in-frame sequences with V and J called but not all clones. Of the missing ones, under half trace to an unresolved V gene in checked studies; the others have no known cause. The DNA gave D and trimming, while V, J and clone size come from that table. This sample gives fewer than 85,000 clones in total; about four fifths of them show up just once. The leading ten clones occupy approximately 15% of the sample.

V is shortened by 0 bases, J by 9 bases, and the region joining them spans 21 bases. From its cysteine to its phenylalanine, the CDR3 spans 16 amino acids. Left in the record is the CDR3 DNA by itself, 48 bases read in frame from the first base. CDR1 and CDR2, per the germline V gene, are SGHRS and YFSETQ. The research as a whole found: The amount of clinical and demographic metadata varied by source and participant and was provided uncurated.

Each collaborating institution followed its own protocols to collect whole blood in K2EDTA tubes. For TCRbeta analysis, collaborators shipped samples in one of three forms: frozen whole blood, isolated PBMCs, or DNA extracted from either of those sample types. The rearranged segments are TRBV5-1 and TRBJ1-2, with TRBD1 as a weak D call on 6 bases. Sequenced: peripheral blood. The origin of this receptor is a woman aged 60-70 years with acute or convalescent COVID-19. The CDR3 region reads CASSLAGRGALSSYTF. The nucleotide sequence reads as follows: TGCGCCAGCAGCTTGGCCGGGAGGGGGGCGCTTTCTAGCTACACCTTC. With the portions outside the CDR3 filled from the reference TRBV5-1 and TRBJ1-2 genes, the complete variable region becomes KAGVTQTPRYLIKTRGQQVTLSCSPISGHRSVSWYQQTPGQGLQFLFEYFSETQRNKGNFPGRFSGRQFSNSRSEMNVSTLELGDSALYLCASSLAGRGALSSYTFGSGTRLTVV.